The sequence of this T cell receptor (beta chain) was determined in a study of human T cells and chemical hapten exposure. Study in general: Per-sample TCR yields varied mainly from small pooled library volume differences. Broader study findings: Expanded TCRs showed more large CDR3 clusters than pre-sensitization or healthy control sets.

One entry per CDR3 protein results from TCRdb running MiXCR on the RACE reads. The sample has 180,000 or so distinct CDR3 sequences; more than 20% are singletons. The germline CDR1 and CDR2 sequences are SGHTA and FQGNSA. The CDR3 has 12 amino acids. The V segment lost 5 bases and the J segment 8 bases; nucleotides outside the gene matches: 2. The sample holds a few counts of this clonotype. No antigen is known for it. Time point here: patch test 1, 2 weeks after DPC sensitization. Treatment of the sample: therapeutic diphenylcyclopropenone sensitization with weekly scalp DPC. The sequence came from a woman in her forties or fifties with alopecia areata. Some clones in this sample may be carry-over from other donors' samples. The chain is built from TRBV7-2 and TRBJ2-1, with 8 bases aligning to TRBD1. The specimen comprised whole blood, sampled in connection with sensitization to the hapten diphenylcyclopropenone (DPC). The CDR3 nucleotides are TGTGCCAGCAGCGGGACAGGCTATGAGCAGTTCTTC. Translation: CASSGTGYEQFF.